This T cell receptor (beta chain) was captured by sequencing in a study of cytomegalovirus exposure and HLA in healthy donors (dated by TCRdb to about 2017). At the level of the whole study: An earlier analysis of roughly 500 of the donors reported 250 to 300 Gb of sequence data and some 120 million unique TCR beta sequences from some 180 million T cells. An early release that covered fewer than 750 HLA-typed donors contained 250 to 350 gigabases of sequencing data and 65 million to 100 million unique TCR sequences. Of the 350 to 450 genotyped donors, 65% to 90% fell in the genetic ancestry cluster associated with self-reported Caucasian donors. The aim of the study was to test whether cataloging public T cell receptors could identify signatures of past pathogen exposure. Using immunosequencing, the study profiled T cell repertoires from some 670 subjects and related those repertoires to cytomegalovirus serostatus. In addition to the first cohort of 650 to 800 subjects, a separate validation cohort of 120 different subjects was used. The study combined high-throughput TCR immunosequencing, statistical association of individual TCRs with disease status, and machine learning to predict cytomegalovirus infection status. To study patterns of TCR occurrence, a later analysis re-analyzed previously published TCR beta repertoires from 666 donors and added high-resolution HLA genotyping. The later analysis used no new phenotypic data to find candidate immune exposures, relying instead on TCR beta sequences and their occurrence across donors. To decide whether each TCR beta V gene segment behaved as functional or pseudogenic, an earlier analysis of approximately 590 of the donors relied on high-throughput TCR beta sequencing. Donor age, sex, ethnicity and CMV serostatus were compiled alongside the repertoire data. Genome-wide SNP genotypes for about three fifths of the roughly 670 donors were used in a later genetic analysis, which treated that subset as a discovery cohort. All discovery cohort repertoires had been generated on a single sequencing platform. HLA typing included class I and class II loci at four-digit resolution. Typing coverage varied by locus: roughly 629-630 donors for A, B, C, DRB1 and DQB1; approximately 500 for DQA1; more than 600 for DPA1; 450 to 480 for DPB1. Because of strong linkage in the cohort, roughly 5 DR-DQ haplotypes were treated as single units for association and clustering. Among 398 genotyped donors of the cohort, an average of around 250,000 unique TCR beta nucleotide sequences was sequenced per donor, of which about 20% were non-productive.

About this clone: Its antigen remains undetermined. Within one base of it there is no much larger clone, and no base qualities were kept.

The germline V gene (reference sequence) provides CDR1 LNHNV and CDR2 YYDKDF. Trimming takes 0 bases from V and 0 bases from J, and the germline ends sit 12 bases apart. The cysteine opens and the phenylalanine closes a CDR3 of 16 amino acids. Only the CDR3 part of the read is kept: 48 bases, read in frame from the first base. The method was the immunoSEQ multiplex PCR assay. For the multiplex PCR, a mixture combining 60 forward primers for TCR Vbeta segments and 13 reverse primers for TCR Jbeta segments was used. Amplification of the CDR3 region of rearranged TCR beta genes was performed with a multiplex PCR assay on genomic DNA. The amplified TCR beta libraries were sequenced on the Illumina HiSeq System as 87-base-pair reads. From the authors' description of their analysis: Across the 666 repertoires, a later analysis counted tens of millions of unique TCR beta chains, 9.5 million to 13 million of which were shared by at least two donors. Raw reads were error-corrected and collapsed into unique sequences by a nearest-neighbor algorithm in which closely related sequences were merged to remove PCR and sequencing errors. Alignment of CDR3 sequences to IMGT reference sequences was used to assign V, D and J gene segments. For a sequence to be retained, a match of at least six nucleotides was required to both a V gene segment and a J gene segment. A rearrangement was called productive if the CDR3 had no stop codons and remained in frame with V and J, and every other rearrangement was called non-productive. Following IMGT convention, CDR3 was defined as the stretch from the second conserved V-encoded cysteine up to the conserved J-encoded phenylalanine. Sequences without an unambiguous match to a single V gene segment were excluded from the earlier analysis of 587 of the donors. An earlier analysis of about 600 of the donors called V segments functional above 56.7% productive rearrangements and segregating when the between-donor standard deviation exceeded 5%. A statistical classification framework was built for diagnosing cytomegalovirus status from the catalog of TCR beta chain sequences. A later analysis assigned V and J genes by comparing TCR nucleotide sequences with IMGT/GENE-DB human TR gene sequences. Using the TCRdist pipeline, a later analysis assigned CDR3 sequences along with most-parsimonious VDJ recombination scenarios. In a later analysis, each TCR beta chain was defined by its CDR3 amino acid sequence together with its V-gene family, and reads without a unique V-gene family were excluded. As a way to deal with suspected cross-contamination and a sequencing artifact, a later analysis dropped more than 500 nucleotide sequences that were highly shared and had low generation probability. In a later analysis, a clonal expansion index was calculated for each public chain from normalized within-repertoire ranks of inferred template counts. A later analysis computed generation probabilities with a VDJ recombination model fitted to out-of-frame rearrangements, and checked the results against IGoR. Hypergeometric tests were used in a later analysis to score TCR-TCR, TCR-HLA and TCR-CMV co-occurrence, with a repertoire-size bias correction applied to the TCR pairs. In a later analysis, false discovery rates were estimated by permuting HLA or CMV assignments 20 times. A later analysis grouped co-occurring TCRs with DBSCAN, adding TCRdist sequence similarity when clustering within HLA-allele-positive subsets. For co-occurrence clustering, repertoires with fewer than 30,000 or more than 120,000 public chains were excluded, along with four to six repertoires with anomalous nucleotide sharing. Not all clones reach the TCRdb copy of this immuneACCESS table, which keeps in-frame sequences only. Checked studies attribute under half of the gap to unresolved V genes and leave the rest unexplained. From that table come the V and J calls and clone size; the DNA was used to work out D and trimming. The sample table shows more than 200,000 clones, and 60% to 80% are seen once. Together, the top ten hold roughly 1.9% of the sample.

Results and caveats for the whole study, not just this receptor: When HLA alleles, especially DR and DQ, strongly co-occurred, attributing TCR associations to individual alleles was difficult. Correlated functional status among segregating V segments might be attributable to linkage disequilibrium, but an unknown experimental factor could not be ruled out. A further reported finding was that TCR beta sequences accurately predicted the HLA-A and HLA-B alleles for most subjects in the first cohort. Only TCR beta chains were sequenced in this cohort, and the absence of alpha or paired-chain data limited detectable features. Some IMGT-functional V segments, including TRBV6-2 and TRBV6-3, could not be distinguished by the 87-base-pair reads and were therefore excluded. In a later genetic analysis, fewer N-insertions in productive TCRs were reported among donors in an Asian-associated ancestry cluster than the roughly 640-donor mean. Compared with equally common non-associated chains, HLA-associated TCR beta chains in a later analysis were more clonally expanded and had lower generation probabilities. Because HLA typing was missing for some donors at each locus, association tests included only the typed subset. An earlier analysis of approximately 540 of the donors showed that most TCR beta V segments appeared in productive rearrangements either about 90% or about 30% of the time, which broadly matched IMGT annotations. Specific HLA alleles were associated with 16,951 TCR beta sequences at a false discovery rate of 0.05 in a later analysis. Across donors, most TCR sequences were observed very rarely, whereas some public TCRs were present in many individuals. About 17 rarely observed V segments, including chromosome 9 orphons, were excluded from the earlier analysis of about 500 of the donors because counts were too low. A later analysis found that most CMV-associated TCR beta chains appeared HLA-restricted, with HLA associations seemingly driven largely by CMV exposure. For the cohort, immune exposure information was limited to CMV serostatus. A later genetic analysis associated a missense DCLRE1C variant with V-gene and J-gene trimming of TCR beta chains, and an independent cohort replicated the association. According to a later analysis, TCR association rates differed among HLA loci, with DRB1 alleles showing the most associated TCRs and HLA-C alleles showing the fewest. In vitro tests confirmed that a few of the cytomegalovirus-associated TCR beta chains recognize cytomegalovirus antigens. Cytomegalovirus status was reported to be diagnosed by the classifier with high specificity and sensitivity in both the original and validation cohorts. The presence/absence analyses assumed that sequencing depth was roughly uniform across donors, and that assumption may not be true. According to the authors, the approach could potentially be generalized to other disease states and immunological phenotypes. A total of some 180 TCR beta chains were listed by the study as associated with cytomegalovirus. A cluster of highly shared sequence variants was judged likely to represent a technical artifact of the sequencing pipeline. Several of the top co-occurrence clusters appeared to be linked to parvovirus B19, influenza, CMV and Epstein-Barr virus, according to a later analysis.

The cohort consisted of approximately 670 healthy bone marrow donors. Cohort members were all nominally healthy when sampled, although unrecorded immune exposures were likely present. The donor was CMV seronegative and belonged to the group of 350 or so seronegative cohort members. A peripheral blood sample was collected from each donor, and TCR beta sequencing was performed on peripheral blood mononuclear cells. The Qiagen DNeasy Blood Extraction Kit was used to extract genomic DNA from the blood cell samples. The sample was PBMCs. This chain joins TRBV15 to TRBJ2-7; TRBD1 might be the D gene, on 6 matching bases. This clonotype originated in a male donor in good health and CMV-seronegative. At the DNA level, the sequence is TGTGCCACCAGCAGAGATACACAGGGCCTCTCCTACGAGCAGTACTTC. Its translation is CATSRDTQGLSYEQYF.